The source of this T cell receptor beta chain is a study of T cells in Graves' hyperthyroidism and ophthalmopathy. Germline-derived CDR1 and CDR2 are SGHTA and FQGNSA. The CDR3 consists of 17 residues. Trimming removed 5 bases at V and 3 bases at J, with 23 bases between. This clonotype was seen at least ten times. It was RNA transcripts that yielded the amplified TCR beta CDR3 regions. The HTBI set primed first-round TCR CDR3 RT-PCR. One entry per CDR3 protein, called by TCRdb with MiXCR from the multiplex PCR reads. The data hold 360,000 or so distinct CDR3 sequences, with approximately 16% observed a single time.

The chain links TRBV7-2 to TRBJ2-7; D perhaps matches TRBD2 (6 bases). The sequence was collected from a woman aged 60-70 years with Graves' ophthalmopathy. The sequenced material came from blood. The CDR3 loop reads CASSPVGGNLAIYEQYF. CDR3 nucleotide sequence: TGTGCCAGCAGCCCGGTTGGCGGGAACCTAGCGATCTACGAGCAGTACTTC.